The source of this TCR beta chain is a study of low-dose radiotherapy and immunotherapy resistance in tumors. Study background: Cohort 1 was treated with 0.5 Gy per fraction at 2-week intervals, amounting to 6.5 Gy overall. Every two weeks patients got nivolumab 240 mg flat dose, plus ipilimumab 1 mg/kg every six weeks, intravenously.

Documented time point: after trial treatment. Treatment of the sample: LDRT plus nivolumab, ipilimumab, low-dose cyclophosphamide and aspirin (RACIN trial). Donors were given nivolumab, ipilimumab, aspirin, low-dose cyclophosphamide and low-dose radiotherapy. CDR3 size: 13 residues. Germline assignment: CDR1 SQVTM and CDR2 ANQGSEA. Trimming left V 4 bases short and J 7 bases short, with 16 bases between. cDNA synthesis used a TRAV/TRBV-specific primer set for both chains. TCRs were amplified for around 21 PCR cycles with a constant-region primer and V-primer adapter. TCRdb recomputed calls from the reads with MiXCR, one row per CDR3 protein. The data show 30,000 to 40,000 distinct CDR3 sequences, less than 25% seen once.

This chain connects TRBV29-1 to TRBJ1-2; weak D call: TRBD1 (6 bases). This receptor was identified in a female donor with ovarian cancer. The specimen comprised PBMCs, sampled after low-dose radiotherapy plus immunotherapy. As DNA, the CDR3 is TGCAGCGTTGGGGAGAGGGGGGTTGGTGGCTACACCTTC. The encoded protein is CSVGERGVGGYTF.